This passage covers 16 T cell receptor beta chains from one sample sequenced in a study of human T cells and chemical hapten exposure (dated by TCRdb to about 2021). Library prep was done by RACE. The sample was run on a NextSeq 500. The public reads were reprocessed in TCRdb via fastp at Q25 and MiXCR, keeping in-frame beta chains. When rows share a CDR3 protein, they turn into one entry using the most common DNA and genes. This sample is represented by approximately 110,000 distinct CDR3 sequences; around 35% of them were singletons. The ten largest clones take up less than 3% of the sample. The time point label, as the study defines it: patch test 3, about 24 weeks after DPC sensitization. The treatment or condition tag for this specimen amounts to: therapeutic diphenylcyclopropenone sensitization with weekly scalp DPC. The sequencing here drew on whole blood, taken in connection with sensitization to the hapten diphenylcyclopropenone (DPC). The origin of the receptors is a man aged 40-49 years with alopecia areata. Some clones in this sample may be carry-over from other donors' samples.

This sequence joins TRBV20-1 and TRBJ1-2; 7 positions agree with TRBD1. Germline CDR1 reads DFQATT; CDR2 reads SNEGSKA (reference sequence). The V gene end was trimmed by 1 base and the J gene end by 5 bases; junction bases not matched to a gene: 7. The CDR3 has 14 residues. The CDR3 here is CSARGQGSRYGYTF. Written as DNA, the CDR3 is TGCAGTGCTAGAGGACAGGGATCACGGTATGGCTACACCTTC.

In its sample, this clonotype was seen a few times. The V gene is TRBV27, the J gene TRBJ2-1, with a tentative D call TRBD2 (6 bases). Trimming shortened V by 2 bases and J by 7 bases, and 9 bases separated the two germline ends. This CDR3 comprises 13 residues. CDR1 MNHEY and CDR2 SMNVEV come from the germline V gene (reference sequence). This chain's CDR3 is CASSLLRGNEQFF. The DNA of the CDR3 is TGTGCCAGCAGTTTACTCCGGGGGAATGAGCAGTTCTTC.

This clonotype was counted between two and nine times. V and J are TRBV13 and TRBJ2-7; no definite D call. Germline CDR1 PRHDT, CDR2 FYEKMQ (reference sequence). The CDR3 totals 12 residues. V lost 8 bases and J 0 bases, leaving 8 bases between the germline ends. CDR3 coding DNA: TGTGCCAGCGGTTTCAACTCCTACGAGCAGTACGTC. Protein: CASGFNSYEQYV.

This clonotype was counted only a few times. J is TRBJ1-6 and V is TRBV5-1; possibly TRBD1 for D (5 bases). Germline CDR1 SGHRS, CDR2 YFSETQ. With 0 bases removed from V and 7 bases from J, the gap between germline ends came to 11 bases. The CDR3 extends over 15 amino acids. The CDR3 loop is CASSLGTTENSPLHF. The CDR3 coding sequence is TGCGCCAGCAGCTTGGGGACAACAGAAAATTCACCCCTCCACTTT.

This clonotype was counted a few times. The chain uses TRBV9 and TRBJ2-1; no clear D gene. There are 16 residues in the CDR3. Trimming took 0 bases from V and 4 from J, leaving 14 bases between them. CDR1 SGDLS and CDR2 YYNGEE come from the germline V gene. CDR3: CASSVGSDVNYNEQFF. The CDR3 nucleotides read TGTGCCAGCAGCGTAGGATCAGACGTAAATTACAATGAGCAGTTCTTC.

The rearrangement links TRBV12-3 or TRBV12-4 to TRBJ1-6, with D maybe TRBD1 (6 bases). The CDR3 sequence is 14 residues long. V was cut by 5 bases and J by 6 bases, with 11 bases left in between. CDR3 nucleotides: TGTGCCAGCAGTCTCGCAGGGGCTAATTCACCCCTCCACTTT. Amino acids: CASSLAGANSPLHF.

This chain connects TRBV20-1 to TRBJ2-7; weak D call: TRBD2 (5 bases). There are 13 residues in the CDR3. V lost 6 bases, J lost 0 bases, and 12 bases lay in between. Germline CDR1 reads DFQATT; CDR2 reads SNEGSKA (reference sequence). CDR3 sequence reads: CSAPDGISYEQYF. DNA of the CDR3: TGCAGTGCCCCCGACGGGATCTCCTACGAGCAGTACTTC.

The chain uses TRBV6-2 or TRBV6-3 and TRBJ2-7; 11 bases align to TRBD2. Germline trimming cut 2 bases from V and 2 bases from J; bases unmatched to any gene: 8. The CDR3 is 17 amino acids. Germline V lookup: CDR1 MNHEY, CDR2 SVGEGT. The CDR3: CASSYDSGTSGPYEQYF. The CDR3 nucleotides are TGTGCCAGCAGTTACGACTCCGGGACTAGCGGACCCTACGAGCAGTACTTC.

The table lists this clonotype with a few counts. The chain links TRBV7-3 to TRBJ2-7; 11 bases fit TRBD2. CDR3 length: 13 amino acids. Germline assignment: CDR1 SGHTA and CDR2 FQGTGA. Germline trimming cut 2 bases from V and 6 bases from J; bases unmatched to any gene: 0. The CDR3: CASSLLAGGEQYV. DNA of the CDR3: TGTGCCAGCAGCTTACTAGCGGGAGGCGAGCAGTACGTC.

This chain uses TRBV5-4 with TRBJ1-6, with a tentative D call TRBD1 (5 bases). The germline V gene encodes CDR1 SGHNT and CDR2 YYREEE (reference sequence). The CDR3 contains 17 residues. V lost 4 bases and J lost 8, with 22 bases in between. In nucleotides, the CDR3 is TGTGCCAGCAGCCTGAGGGACCGGCAGCCGGGGGATTCACCCCTCCACTTT. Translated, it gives CASSLRDRQPGDSPLHF.

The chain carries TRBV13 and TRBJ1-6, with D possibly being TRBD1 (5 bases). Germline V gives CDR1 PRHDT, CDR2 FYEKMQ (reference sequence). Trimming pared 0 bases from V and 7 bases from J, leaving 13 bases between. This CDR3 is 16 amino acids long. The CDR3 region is CASSLGPGAVNSPLHF. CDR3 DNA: TGTGCCAGCAGCTTAGGCCCCGGGGCGGTCAATTCACCCCTCCACTTT.

DNA for the CDR3: TGTGCCACCAGTTTAGCACTAGGGGGGTACAATGAGCAGTTCTTC. Protein: CATSLALGGYNEQFF. The V call is TRBV24-1, the J call TRBJ2-1; D assignment may be TRBD1 or TRBD2 (6 bases each). The CDR3 consists of 15 residues. Deletions cut 6 bases from V and 4 bases from J, with 15 bases between. Germline values: CDR1 KGHDR, CDR2 SFDVKD.

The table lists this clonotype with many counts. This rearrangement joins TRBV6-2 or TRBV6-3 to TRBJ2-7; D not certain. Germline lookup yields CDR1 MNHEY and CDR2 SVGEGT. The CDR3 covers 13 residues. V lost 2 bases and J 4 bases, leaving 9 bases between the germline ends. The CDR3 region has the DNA TGTGCCAGCAGTTACGTCGTCGGTTACGAGCAGTACGTC. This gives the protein CASSYVVGYEQYV.

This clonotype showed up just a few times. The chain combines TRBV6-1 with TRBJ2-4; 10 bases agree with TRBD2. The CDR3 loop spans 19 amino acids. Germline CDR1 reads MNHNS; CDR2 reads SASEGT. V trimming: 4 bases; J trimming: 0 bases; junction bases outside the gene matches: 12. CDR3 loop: CASSVPTSGGEIAKNIQYF. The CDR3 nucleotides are TGTGCCAGCAGTGTCCCCACGAGCGGGGGGGAGATAGCCAAAAACATTCAGTACTTC.

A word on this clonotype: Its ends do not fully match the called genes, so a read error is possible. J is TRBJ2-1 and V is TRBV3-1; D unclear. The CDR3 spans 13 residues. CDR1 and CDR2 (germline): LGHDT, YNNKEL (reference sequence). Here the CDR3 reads CASSQGGYKEQFF. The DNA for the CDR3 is TGTGCCAGCAGCCAAGGGGGATACAAAGAGCAGTTCTTC.

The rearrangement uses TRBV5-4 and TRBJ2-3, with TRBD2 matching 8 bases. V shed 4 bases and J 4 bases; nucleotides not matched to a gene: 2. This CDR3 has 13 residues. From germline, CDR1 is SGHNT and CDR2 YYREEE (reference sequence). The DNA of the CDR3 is TGTGCCAGCAGCAAGACTAGCGCAGATACGCAGTATTTT. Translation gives CASSKTSADTQYF.